These T cell receptor beta chains were read from a single sample in a study of CD8 T cells in Susac syndrome. TCRdb re-called the immunoSEQ multiplex PCR reads with MiXCR, one entry per CDR3 protein. Among more than 110,000 distinct CDR3 sequences listed, 90% to 95% were seen once. Sample: CD8+ T cells from PBMCs. Receptors originate from a human donor in good health. CDR3s include the opening cysteine and the closing phenylalanine or tryptophan. D genes are given only for firm matches. Only some rows state a clone size, as once, few, many or a class for expanded clones.

>TRBV18|NA|NA|TRBJ2-4
TGTGCCAGCTCACCGGGGGGACCGAAACTAGCCAAAAACATTCAGTACTTC
CASSPGGPKLAKNIQYF
>TRBV15|NA|NA|TRBJ2-5
TGTGCCACCAGCAGCAGACTGGAACAAGAGACCCAGTACTTC
CATSSRLEQETQYF
>TRBV2|NA|NA|TRBJ2-5
TGTGCCAGCAGTATTACAGGGCTGGAGACCCAGTACTTC
CASSITGLETQYF
>TRBV9|NA|NA|TRBJ2-1
TGTGCCAGCAGCGTAGCTGAAGGACACAATGAGCAGTTCTTC
CASSVAEGHNEQFF
>TRBV7-2|NA|NA|TRBJ2-7
TGTGCCAGCAGCTTTGGGTTCTACGAGCAGTACTTC
CASSFGFYEQYF
>TRBV4-2|TRBD2|NA|TRBJ2-1
TGTGCCAGCAGCCAAGAAAGCGGGAACTACAATGAGCAGTTCTTC
CASSQESGNYNEQFF
>TRBV7-8|NA|few|TRBJ2-6
TGTGCCAGCTCTAGATCCGGGGCCAACGTCCTGACTTTC
CASSRSGANVLTF
>TRBV25-1|NA|NA|TRBJ2-1
TGTGCCAGCAGTGATCTTGCGCGTGAGCAGTTCTTC
CASSDLAREQFF
>TRBV15|TRBD2|NA|TRBJ2-3
TGTGCCACCCAACTAGCGGGAGGAGGAGATACGCAGTATTTT
CATQLAGGGDTQYF
>TRBV9|NA|NA|TRBJ1-4
TGTGCCAGCAGCGCCGACAGTTTTAGTGAAAAACTGTTTTTT
CASSADSFSEKLFF
>TRBV29-1|TRBD2|NA|TRBJ2-7
TGCAGCGCCCTAGCGGCTAGCTCCTACGAGCAGTACTTC
CSALAASSYEQYF
>TRBV20-1|NA|NA|TRBJ2-7
TGCAGTGCTCCTTGGCTAGCCGGCGAGCAGTACTTC
CSAPWLAGEQYF
>TRBV9|NA|NA|TRBJ2-7
TGTGCCAGCAGCGAGGGCCCCACTTCGTTATACGAGCAGTACTTC
CASSEGPTSLYEQYF
>TRBV29-1|NA|NA|TRBJ2-2
TGCAGCGTTGAATATGCCGGGGAGCTGTTTTTT
CSVEYAGELFF
>TRBV20-1|NA|NA|TRBJ2-1
TGCAGTGCACTACCGATGGCCGTTTCCTACAATGAGCAGTTCTTC
CSALPMAVSYNEQFF
>TRBV25-1|NA|NA|TRBJ2-6
TGTGCCAGCAGTCACGCGGTTTCTGGGGCCAACGTCCTGACTTTC
CASSHAVSGANVLTF
>TRBV6-1|NA|few|TRBJ2-5
TGTGCCAGCAGCCTCGGCGAGGTCCAGTACTTC
CASSLGEVQYF
>TRBV3-1|NA|NA|TRBJ2-6
TGTGCCAGCAGCCCCCCCTCTGGGGCCAACGTCCTGACTTTC
CASSPPSGANVLTF
>TRBV27|NA|NA|TRBJ2-5
TGTGCCAGCAGTTTTGGGGCAGGTCAAGAGACCCAGTACTTC
CASSFGAGQETQYF
>TRBV4-3|NA|NA|TRBJ2-7
TGCGCCAGCAGCCAAGGAAGGGACAACACTTACGAGCAGTACTTC
CASSQGRDNTYEQYF
>TRBV12-5|NA|NA|TRBJ2-2
TGTGCTAGTCTCCAGGCGCCCACCGGGGAGCTGTTTTTT
CASLQAPTGELFF
>TRBV29-1|TRBD2|NA|TRBJ2-2
TGCAGCGTTGAATTGATAGCGGGAGGGACCCTCAGCGGGGAGCTGTTTTTT
CSVELIAGGTLSGELFF
>TRBV9|TRBD1|once|TRBJ2-5
TGTGCCAGCAGACCCGGGACAGGGGGTGGGGAGACCCAGTACTTC
CASRPGTGGGETQYF
>TRBV13|NA|NA|TRBJ2-1
TGTGCCAGCAGCCCAGGGCTTAATGAGCAGTTCTTC
CASSPGLNEQFF
>TRBV27|TRBD1|NA|TRBJ2-3
TGTGCCAGCAGTGACGGACAGGGCCCCCGTACGCAGTATTTT
CASSDGQGPRTQYF
>TRBV27|TRBD1|NA|TRBJ2-5
TGTGCCGTGAGGGACAGGCAAGAGACCCAGTACTTC
CAVRDRQETQYF
>TRBV7-9|NA|NA|TRBJ1-2
TGTGCCAGCAGCTCCGGGACGAGCTATGGCTACACCTTC
CASSSGTSYGYTF
>TRBV28|TRBD1|NA|TRBJ2-4
TGTGCCAGCAGTTTATTGGGACAGGGCCTTCAGTACTTC
CASSLLGQGLQYF
>TRBV29-1|NA|NA|TRBJ1-2
TGCAGCGTTGAAAACCAGGAGAAAGATGGCTACACCTTC
CSVENQEKDGYTF
>TRBV29-1|NA|NA|TRBJ2-1
TGCAGCGTTGAGGGGGGTCCCACTGGGGATGAGCAGTTCTTC
CSVEGGPTGDEQFF
>TRBV9|NA|NA|TRBJ1-2
TGTGCCAGCAGCGGGACTAACAGTGTACGCTATGGCTACACCTTC
CASSGTNSVRYGYTF
>TRBV6-2/TRBV6-3|NA|NA|TRBJ2-2
TGTGCCAGCAGTTACTCTAGCCAGACCGGGGAGCTGTTTTTT
CASSYSSQTGELFF
>TRBV29-1|NA|NA|TRBJ1-1
TGCAGCGTTGCCGTGCCTGAAGCTTTCTTT
CSVAVPEAFF
>TRBV25-1|NA|NA|TRBJ1-1
TGTGCCAGCAGTGAATATAGCGACAGGGAAGCTTTCTTT
CASSEYSDREAFF
>TRBV5-6|NA|NA|TRBJ1-2
TGTGCCAGCAGCTGGCCTAAGACAGACAACTATGGCTACACCTTC
CASSWPKTDNYGYTF
>TRBV15|NA|NA|TRBJ1-4
TGTGCCACCAGCGGTGTAACTAATGAAAAACTGTTTTTT
CATSGVTNEKLFF
>TRBV7-3|NA|NA|TRBJ2-3
TGTGCCAGCAGCCCTATCGGTACAGATACGCAGTATTTT
CASSPIGTDTQYF
>TRBV7-8|TRBD2|NA|TRBJ2-3
TGTGCCAGCAGCTTAGGAGGGAGGGTAGATACGCAGTATTTT
CASSLGGRVDTQYF
>TRBV27|NA|once|TRBJ1-5
TGTGCCAGCCGCGTAACAGAGCTTCAGCCCCAGCATTTT
CASRVTELQPQHF
>TRBV3-1|NA|NA|TRBJ2-7
TGTGCCAGCAGCCACTCTAATTGGCCAGTTGGCTACGAGCAGTACTTC
CASSHSNWPVGYEQYF
>TRBV7-9|NA|NA|TRBJ2-5
TGTGCCAGCAGCCCTGGAGACTGGGTCCCCGAGACCCAGTACTTC
CASSPGDWVPETQYF
>TRBV7-2|NA|few|TRBJ2-7
TGTGCCAGCAGCCAAGGGTTCACCTACGAGCAGTACTTC
CASSQGFTYEQYF